This is a list of T cell receptor beta chains from one sample in a study of cytomegalovirus exposure and HLA in healthy donors. Profiling relied on immunoSEQ multiplex PCR, and the TCRdb table lists in-frame clones only, not all of them. The table lists under 150,000 clones, 83% of them singletons, with over 1.5% in the top ten. The sample comprised PBMCs. Receptor source: a man between 40 and 49 years old in good health and CMV-seronegative. CDR3s include the opening cysteine and the closing phenylalanine or tryptophan. D genes are given only for firm matches. The size of a clone is reported for some rows only, either as once, few or many, or as a class for expanded clones.

v_call,clone_size,j_call,d_call,cdr3_aa,cdr3_nt
TRBV19,few,TRBJ1-6,NA,CASGGFRVKSPLHF,TGTGCCAGCGGTGGGTTCAGGGTAAAATCACCCCTCCACTTT
TRBV27,NA,TRBJ1-1,NA,CASRGQWGFEDTEAFF,TGTGCCAGCAGGGGACAATGGGGTTTTGAGGACACTGAAGCTTTCTTT
TRBV7-2,NA,TRBJ2-5,TRBD1,CASSSIRGQETQYF,TGTGCCAGCAGCTCCATCAGGGGGCAAGAGACCCAGTACTTC
TRBV19,NA,TRBJ2-2,TRBD2,CASSISSGGDTGELFF,TGTGCCAGTAGTATCTCCAGCGGGGGAGACACCGGGGAGCTGTTTTTT
TRBV5-5,NA,TRBJ1-2,TRBD1,CASSLDRAVVYGYTF,TGTGCCAGCAGCTTAGACAGGGCGGTAGTCTATGGCTACACCTTC
TRBV5-1,NA,TRBJ2-7,NA,CASSLSGGSTYEQYF,TGCGCCAGCAGCTTGAGTGGGGGGTCTACCTACGAGCAGTACTTC
TRBV18,NA,TRBJ2-5,NA,CASSPPIPGMQETQYF,TGTGCCAGCTCACCACCGATTCCAGGGATGCAAGAGACCCAGTACTTC
TRBV9,NA,TRBJ1-1,TRBD1,CASSVEDRVNTEAFF,TGTGCCAGCAGCGTAGAGGACAGGGTAAACACTGAAGCTTTCTTT
TRBV15,few,TRBJ2-1,TRBD1,CATSKGQGRNEQFF,TGTGCCACCAGCAAGGGACAGGGGAGGAATGAGCAGTTCTTC
TRBV28,NA,TRBJ2-4,TRBD1,CASSLSSQGNIQYF,TGTGCCAGCAGTTTATCCTCACAGGGGAACATTCAGTACTTC
TRBV7-2,NA,TRBJ2-2,TRBD2,CASSAHGGVSTGELFF,TGTGCCAGCAGCGCGCACGGGGGGGTGAGCACCGGGGAGCTGTTTTTT
TRBV6-1,NA,TRBJ1-4,NA,CASSGAGTPNEKLFF,TGTGCCAGCAGTGGAGCCGGGACACCGAATGAAAAACTGTTTTTT
TRBV7-2,NA,TRBJ2-3,NA,CASSWAGAGGTDTQYF,TGTGCCAGCAGCTGGGCGGGGGCGGGGGGCACAGATACGCAGTATTTT
TRBV9,few,TRBJ1-2,NA,CASKTDSNYGYTF,TGTGCCAGCAAAACTGACAGTAACTATGGCTACACCTTC
TRBV9,NA,TRBJ2-7,NA,CASSAGVGYEQYF,TGTGCCAGCAGCGCCGGGGTGGGGTACGAGCAGTACTTC
TRBV30,NA,TRBJ2-7,TRBD2,CAWNPGLATHEQYF,TGTGCCTGGAACCCGGGACTAGCGACTCACGAGCAGTACTTC
TRBV4-3,NA,TRBJ2-1,TRBD2,CASSPSLSRTSGSNEQFF,TGCGCCAGCAGCCCGAGTTTGTCCAGGACTAGCGGGAGTAATGAGCAGTTCTTC